This TCR beta chain stems from a study of beta chain features in type 1 diabetes. TCRB transcripts that were expressed got sequenced, as all of the isolated RNA had been reverse transcribed. Sequencing used immunoSEQ multiplex PCR; TCRdb keeps in-frame clones, though not all of them. Seen here are about 42,000 clones, about 50% observed once, and the top ten hold 0.25%. Whole-study results and caveats: In all four CD4+ subsets, TCRB CDR3 length was significantly, moderately reduced in type 1 diabetes. The similarity of naive, central memory and Treg TCRB repertoires appeared greater among patients than among healthy donors.

This clone has just a few counts. Its antigen is unknown. Source material: stem cell memory CD4+ T cells from blood. The clonotype was recovered from a woman younger than 45 in good health.

CDR3 DNA sequence: TGTGCCAGTAGTCGGGACAGCTCCTACAATGAGCAGTTCTTC. It translates to CASSRDSSYNEQFF. The chain uses TRBV19 and TRBJ2-1, with 7 bases aligning to TRBD1. V shed 5 bases, J shed 0 bases, and the junction held 1 base outside the gene matches. This CDR3 contains 14 residues. Germline V gene lookup returns CDR1 LNHDA and CDR2 SQIVND (reference sequence).